Below are 22 T cell receptor beta chains sequenced from a single sample in a study of T-cell memory formation after mild COVID-19. TCRdb reprocessed the 5' RACE reads with MiXCR, giving one entry per CDR3 protein. This sample has around 340,000 distinct CDR3 sequences; 10% to 15% occur once, and the top ten carry 20% to 25%. The material sequenced was PBMCs or a T cell subset sorted from them (not recorded which). These receptors were taken from a man aged 18 to 29 who had mild COVID-19 (a few samples of this study predate the infection). Cell type and time point are not known.

This clonotype was found a few times. The chain uses TRBV21-1 and TRBJ2-1. TRBV21-1 is a known pseudogene. The CDR3 is 16 amino acids. The CDR3: CASSKDWPSSYNEQFF. In nucleotides, the CDR3 is TGTGCCAGCAGCAAAGATTGGCCAAGCTCCTACAATGAGCAGTTCTTC.

This clonotype was observed a few times. The V gene is TRBV6-1, the J gene TRBJ1-2; tentatively, D is TRBD1 (5 bases). The CDR3 sequence is 14 residues long. Germline CDR1 and CDR2: MNHNS and SASEGT. Trimming took 5 bases from V and 6 from J, leaving 16 bases between them. In DNA form, the CDR3 reads TGTGCCAGCAGTCGGCTGGGACTGGAGAATGGCTACACCTTC. Residues: CASSRLGLENGYTF.

This clonotype occurred many times. The V call is TRBV11-2, the J call TRBJ2-1, with 15 bases matching TRBD2. Unmatched junction bases numbered 9, after V lost 5 bases and J lost 7 bases. Per the germline V gene, CDR1 is SGHAT and CDR2 is FQNNGV. CDR3 size: 17 residues. CDR3 in DNA: TGTGCCAGCAGCCCTATCGGGACTAGCGGGGGGTCGAATGAGCAGTTCTTC. Encoded protein: CASSPIGTSGGSNEQFF.

This clonotype was counted only a few times. The chain has TRBV29-1 and TRBJ1-2, with D possibly TRBD1 on 6 matching bases. The CDR3 is 14 residues long. CDR1 and CDR2 (germline): SQVTM, ANQGSEA. V was pared by 0 bases and J by 8 bases, with 16 bases between. This CDR3 is CSVEDQIQGTGYTF. DNA for the CDR3: TGCAGCGTTGAAGATCAAATACAGGGTACAGGCTACACCTTC.

The chain combines TRBV5-6 with TRBJ1-2; TRBD1 might be the D (6 bases). The CDR3 contains 15 residues. V lost 4 bases and J lost 8, with 21 bases in between. Germline-derived CDR1 and CDR2 are SGHDT and YYEEEE. The CDR3 sequence: CASSTYRDDPAGYTF. Here the CDR3 DNA reads TGTGCCAGCAGCACCTACAGGGACGACCCAGCAGGCTACACCTTC.

The J gene is TRBJ2-5, the V gene TRBV7-6; either TRBD1 or TRBD2 may fit D (7 bases each). The CDR3 has 15 residues. Deletions cut 1 base from V and 5 bases from J, with 14 bases between. Germline CDR1 reads SGHVS; CDR2 reads FNYEAQ. The CDR3, as DNA: TGTGCCAGCAGCTTAGGGGGGGGACAGTGGGAGACCCAGTACTTC. This encodes CASSLGGGQWETQYF.

V usage is TRBV25-1 and J usage is TRBJ2-7, with a weak D call TRBD2 (7 bases). The CDR3 spans 15 residues. V lost 5 bases, J lost 4 bases, and 18 bases lay in between. Germline-derived CDR1 and CDR2 are MGHDK and SYGVNS. CDR3 coding DNA: TGTGCCAGCAGTCAAGGGGGGGTGGCGTTGTACGAGCAGTACTTC. Its protein product is CASSQGGVALYEQYF.

The CDR3 DNA is TGTGCCAGCTCACCATCGGACAGCGCGAACACCGGGGAGCTGTTTTTT. Translated: CASSPSDSANTGELFF. The chain recombines TRBV18 with TRBJ2-2, with a weak D call TRBD1 (6 bases). The CDR3 covers 16 residues. Germline V gene lookup returns CDR1 KGHSH and CDR2 LQKENI. Trimming removed 2 bases from V and 0 bases from J, with 10 bases in between.

This clonotype was recorded a few times. This rearrangement joins TRBV20-1 to TRBJ1-2; 8 positions match TRBD1. V lost 1 base to trimming and J lost 4 bases; unmatched junction nucleotides: 23. CDR1 DFQATT and CDR2 SNEGSKA come from the germline V gene (reference sequence). The CDR3 loop spans 20 amino acids. CDR3 coding DNA: TGCAGTGCTAGAGGAAACATTCACCGGGACAGGACGATCTATCCCTATGGCTACACCTTC. This gives the protein CSARGNIHRDRTIYPYGYTF.

The V call is TRBV29-1, the J call TRBJ2-7; D might be TRBD1 (6 bases). CDR1 SQVTM and CDR2 ANQGSEA come from the germline V gene. The V gene lost 4 bases and the J gene lost 2 bases, with 18 bases spanning the gap. The CDR3 has 15 residues. CDR3 DNA sequence: TGCAGCGTTGCACCCCAACCTGACAGGACCTACGAGCAGTACTTC. Its translation: CSVAPQPDRTYEQYF.

Only a few counts were recorded for this clonotype. The V and J genes are TRBV7-2 and TRBJ2-1, with TRBD2 identical over 11 bases. The junction had 6 bases not matched to a gene; V was cut back by 4 bases and J by 7 bases. From germline, CDR1 is SGHTA and CDR2 FQGNSA. The CDR3 sequence is 15 residues long. CDR3 coding DNA: TGTGCCAGCAGCTCCCAGGGACTAGCGGAAAATGAGCAGTTCTTC. Its translation: CASSSQGLAENEQFF.

At least ten counts were recorded for this clonotype. The rearrangement uses TRBV5-1 and TRBJ2-2; no firm D call. CDR3 length equals 14 residues. V lost 4 bases and J lost 3, with 10 bases in between. Germline values: CDR1 SGHRS, CDR2 YFSETQ. The CDR3 nucleotides read TGCGCCAGCAGCCTCCGACGGCACACCGGGGAGCTGTTTTTT. Its translation is CASSLRRHTGELFF. Full variable domain (rest looked up from reference TRBV5-1 and TRBJ2-2): KAGVTQTPRYLIKTRGQQVTLSCSPISGHRSVSWYQQTPGQGLQFLFEYFSETQRNKGNFPGRFSGRQFSNSRSEMNVSTLELGDSALYLCASSLRRHTGELFFGEGSRLTVL.

The rearrangement uses TRBV7-9 and TRBJ2-3; no clear D gene. The CDR3 length is 17 residues. Germline values: CDR1 SEHNR, CDR2 FQNEAQ (reference sequence). V was shortened by 6 bases and J by 0 bases, with 19 bases between the two germline ends. CDR3 DNA sequence: TGTGCCAGCAGTCCTACACCGACGGATACTAGCACAGATACGCAGTATTTT. This translates into CASSPTPTDTSTDTQYF.

The table lists this clonotype with a few counts. The J gene is TRBJ1-2, the V gene TRBV10-3, with D unresolved. The V and J ends lost 0 bases and 2 bases respectively, with 10 bases between them. The CDR3 runs to 15 residues. Germline-derived CDR1 and CDR2 are ENHRY and SYGVKD. The CDR3 bases are TGTGCCATCAGTGAGTCGGCAGGTCCCAACTATGGCTACACCTTC. It translates to CAISESAGPNYGYTF.

The table lists this clonotype with a few counts. This rearrangement joins TRBV7-6 to TRBJ2-5, with D possibly being TRBD2 (5 bases). The CDR3 loop spans 15 amino acids. Looked up from germline, CDR1 is SGHVS and CDR2 is FNYEAQ. Trimming left V 2 bases short and J 1 base short, with 11 bases between. CDR3 region: CASSLYRGTQETQYF. The CDR3 coding sequence is TGTGCCAGCAGCTTATATCGGGGAACCCAAGAGACCCAGTACTTC.

This clonotype occurred a few times. The V gene is TRBV12-3 or TRBV12-4, the J gene TRBJ2-7; 8 bases agree with TRBD2. Unmatched junction bases numbered 9, after V lost 6 bases and J lost 2 bases. The length of the CDR3 is 15 residues. The CDR3 protein is CASRPLSGGTYEQYF. The DNA for the CDR3 is TGTGCCAGCAGGCCCCTGAGCGGGGGAACCTACGAGCAGTACTTC.

This chain connects TRBV12-3 or TRBV12-4 to TRBJ1-2; weak D call: TRBD1 (5 bases). CDR3 length equals 12 residues. V shed 5 bases and J shed 8 bases, with 12 bases lying between them. CDR3 loop: CASSGGTQGYTF. DNA for the CDR3: TGTGCCAGCAGTGGCGGGACCCAGGGCTACACCTTC.

This clonotype occurred a few times. An end of the junction differs from the germline gene, which may be a read error. The V and J genes are TRBV7-9 and TRBJ1-3; D not certain. The germline CDR1 and CDR2 sequences are SEHNR and FQNEAQ (reference sequence). This CDR3 has 13 residues. The chain's CDR3 is CASSFSEAGRTIF. As DNA, the CDR3 is TGTGCCAGCAGCTTTTCTGAAGCCGGGCGCACCATTTTT.

The rearrangement joins TRBV12-3 or TRBV12-4 to TRBJ1-1; D uncertain. There are 16 residues in the CDR3. V was shortened by 1 base and J by 1 base, with 13 bases between the two germline ends. The CDR3 protein is CASSLGPSTWNTEAFF. The CDR3 DNA reads as TGTGCCAGCAGTTTAGGACCGTCTACGTGGAACACTGAAGCTTTCTTT.

This clonotype was found a few times. This sequence joins TRBV7-8 and TRBJ2-7; D is perhaps TRBD1 (6 bases). The CDR3 totals 14 residues. V was cut by 5 bases and J by 7 bases, with 18 bases left in between. Germline assignment: CDR1 SGHVS and CDR2 FQNEAQ. This chain's CDR3 is CASSLTGFSGEQYF. The CDR3 region has the DNA TGTGCCAGCAGCCTGACAGGATTCTCTGGGGAGCAGTACTTC.

This clonotype was seen a handful of times. This sequence joins TRBV4-3 and TRBJ1-4, with 9 bases identical to TRBD1. The CDR3 contains 16 residues. Germline-derived CDR1 and CDR2 are LGHNA and YSLEER. The V gene end was trimmed by 4 bases and the J gene end by 6 bases; junction bases not matched to a gene: 9. CDR3 in amino acids: CASSRLTGGMDEKLFF. In nucleotides, the CDR3 is TGCGCCAGCAGCCGCCTCACAGGGGGCATGGATGAAAAACTGTTTTTT.

This clonotype was detected many times. The chain's CDR3 is CATSRAGEGSDTQYF. CDR3 nucleotide sequence: TGTGCCACCAGCAGAGCGGGGGAGGGGAGTGATACGCAGTATTTT. The chain uses TRBV15 and TRBJ2-3, with TRBD2 matching over 7 bases. The CDR3 spans 15 residues. Germline CDR1 is LNHNV and CDR2 is YYDKDF (reference sequence). V dropped 1 base and J dropped 6; count of bases not matched to a gene: 7. Full variable domain (remainder filled in from reference TRBV15 and TRBJ2-3): DAMVIQNPRYQVTQFGKPVTLSCSQTLNHNVMYWYQQKSSQAPKLLFHYYDKDFNNEADTPDNFQSRRPNTSFCFLDIRSPGLGDTAMYLCATSRAGEGSDTQYFGPGTRLTVL.